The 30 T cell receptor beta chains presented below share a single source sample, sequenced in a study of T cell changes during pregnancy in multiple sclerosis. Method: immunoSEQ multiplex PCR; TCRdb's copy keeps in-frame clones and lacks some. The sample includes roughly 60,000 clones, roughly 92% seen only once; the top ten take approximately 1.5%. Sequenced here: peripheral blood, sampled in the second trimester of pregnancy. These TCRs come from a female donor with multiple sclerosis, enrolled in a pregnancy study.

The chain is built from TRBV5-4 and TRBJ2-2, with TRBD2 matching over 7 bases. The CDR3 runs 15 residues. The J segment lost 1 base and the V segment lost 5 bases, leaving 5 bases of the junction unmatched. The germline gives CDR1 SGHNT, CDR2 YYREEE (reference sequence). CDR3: CASRLGGVNTGELFF. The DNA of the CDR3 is TGTGCCAGCAGACTGGGGGGGGTGAACACCGGGGAGCTGTTTTTT.

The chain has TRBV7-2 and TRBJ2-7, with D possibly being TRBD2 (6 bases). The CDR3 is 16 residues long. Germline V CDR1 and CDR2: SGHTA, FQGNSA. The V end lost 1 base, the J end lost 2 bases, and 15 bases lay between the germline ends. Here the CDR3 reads CASSLGWRGGPYEQYF. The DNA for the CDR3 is TGTGCCAGCAGCTTAGGGTGGAGGGGTGGCCCCTACGAGCAGTACTTC.

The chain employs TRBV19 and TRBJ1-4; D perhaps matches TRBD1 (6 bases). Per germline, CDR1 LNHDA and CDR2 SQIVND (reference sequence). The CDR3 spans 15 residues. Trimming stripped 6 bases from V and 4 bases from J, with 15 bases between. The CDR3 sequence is CASRRIRGSNEKLFF. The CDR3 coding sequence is TGTGCCAGTAGAAGAATCAGGGGAAGTAATGAAAAACTGTTTTTT.

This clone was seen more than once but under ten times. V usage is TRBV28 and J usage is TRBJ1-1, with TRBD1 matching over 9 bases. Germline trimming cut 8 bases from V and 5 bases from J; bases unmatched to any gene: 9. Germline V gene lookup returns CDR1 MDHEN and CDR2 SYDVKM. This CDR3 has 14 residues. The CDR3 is CASRQGQGRTEAFF. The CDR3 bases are TGTGCCAGCCGTCAAGGACAGGGGAGGACTGAAGCTTTCTTT.

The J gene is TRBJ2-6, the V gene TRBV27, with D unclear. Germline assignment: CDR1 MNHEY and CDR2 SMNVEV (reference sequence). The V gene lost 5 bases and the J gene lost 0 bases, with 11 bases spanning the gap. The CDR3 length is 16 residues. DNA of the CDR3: TGTGCCAGCAGTACCGGTCGAGTCTCTGGGGCCAACGTCCTGACTTTC. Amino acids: CASSTGRVSGANVLTF.

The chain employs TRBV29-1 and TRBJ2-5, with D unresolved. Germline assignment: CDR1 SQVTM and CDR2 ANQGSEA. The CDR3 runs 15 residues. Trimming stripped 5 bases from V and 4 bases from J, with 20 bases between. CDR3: CSVSNFVNLLETQYF. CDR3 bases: TGCAGCGTTTCGAATTTTGTAAATTTACTAGAGACCCAGTACTTC. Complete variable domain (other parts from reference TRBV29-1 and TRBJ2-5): SAVISQKPSRDICQRGTSLTIQCQVDSQVTMMFWYRQQPGQSLTLIATANQGSEATYESGFVIDKFPISRPNLTFSTLTVSNMSPEDSSIYLCSVSNFVNLLETQYFGPGTRLLVL.

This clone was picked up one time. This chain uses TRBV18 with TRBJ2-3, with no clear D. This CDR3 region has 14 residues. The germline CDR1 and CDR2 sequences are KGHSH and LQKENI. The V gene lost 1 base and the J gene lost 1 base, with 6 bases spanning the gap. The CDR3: CASSPLFRTDTQYF. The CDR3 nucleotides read TGTGCCAGCTCACCACTCTTCCGCACAGATACGCAGTATTTT.

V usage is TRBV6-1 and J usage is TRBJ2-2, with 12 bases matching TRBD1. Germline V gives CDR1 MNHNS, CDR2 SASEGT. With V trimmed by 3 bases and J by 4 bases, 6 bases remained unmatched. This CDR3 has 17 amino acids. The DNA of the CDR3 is TGTGCCAGCAGTGACCCCGGGACAGGGGGCTTCACCGGGGAGCTGTTTTTT. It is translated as CASSDPGTGGFTGELFF.

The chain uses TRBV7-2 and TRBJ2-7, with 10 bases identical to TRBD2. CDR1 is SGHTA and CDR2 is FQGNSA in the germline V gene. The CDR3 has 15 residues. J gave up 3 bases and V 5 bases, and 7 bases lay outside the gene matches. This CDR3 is CASSPASGSIYEQYF. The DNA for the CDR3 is TGTGCCAGCAGCCCCGCTAGCGGGAGTATCTACGAGCAGTACTTC. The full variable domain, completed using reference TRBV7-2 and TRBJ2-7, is GAGVSQSPSNKVTEKGKDVELRCDPISGHTALYWYRQSLGQGLEFLIYFQGNSAPDKSGLPSDRFSAERTGGSVSTLTIQRTQQEDSAVYLCASSPASGSIYEQYFGPGTRLTVT.

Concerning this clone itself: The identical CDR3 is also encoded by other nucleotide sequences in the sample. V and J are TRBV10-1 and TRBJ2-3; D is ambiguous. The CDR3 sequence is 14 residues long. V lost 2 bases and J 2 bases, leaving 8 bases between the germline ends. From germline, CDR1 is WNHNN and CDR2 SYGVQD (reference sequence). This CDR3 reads CASSERGSTDTQYF. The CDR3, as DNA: TGCGCCAGCAGTGAGAGAGGATCCACAGATACGCAGTATTTT.

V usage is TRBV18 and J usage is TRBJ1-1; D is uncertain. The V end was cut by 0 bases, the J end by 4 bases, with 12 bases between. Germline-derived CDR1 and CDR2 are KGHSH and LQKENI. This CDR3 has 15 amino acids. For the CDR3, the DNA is TGTGCCAGCTCACCACCGGCAGGTCGGGGCACTGAAGCTTTCTTT. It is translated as CASSPPAGRGTEAFF.

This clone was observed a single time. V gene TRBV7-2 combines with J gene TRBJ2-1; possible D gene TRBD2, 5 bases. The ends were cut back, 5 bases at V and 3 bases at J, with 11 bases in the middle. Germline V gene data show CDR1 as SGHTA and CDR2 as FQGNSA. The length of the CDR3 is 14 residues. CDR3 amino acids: CASSPSRDYNEQFF. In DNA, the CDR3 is TGTGCCAGCAGCCCGAGCCGGGACTACAATGAGCAGTTCTTC.

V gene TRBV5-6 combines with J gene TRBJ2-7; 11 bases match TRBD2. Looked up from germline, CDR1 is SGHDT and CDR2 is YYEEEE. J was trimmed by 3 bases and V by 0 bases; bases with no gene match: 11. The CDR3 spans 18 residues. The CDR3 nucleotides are TGTGCCAGCAGCTTGGGGGGACTAGCGGAGACCTTCCGCTACGAGCAGTACTTC. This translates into CASSLGGLAETFRYEQYF.

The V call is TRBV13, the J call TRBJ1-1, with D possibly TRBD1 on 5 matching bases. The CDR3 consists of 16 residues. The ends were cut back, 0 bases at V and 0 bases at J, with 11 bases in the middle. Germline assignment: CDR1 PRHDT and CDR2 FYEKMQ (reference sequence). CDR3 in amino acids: CASSLGRQGLNTEAFF. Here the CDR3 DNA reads TGTGCCAGCAGCTTAGGTCGTCAGGGCTTGAACACTGAAGCTTTCTTT.

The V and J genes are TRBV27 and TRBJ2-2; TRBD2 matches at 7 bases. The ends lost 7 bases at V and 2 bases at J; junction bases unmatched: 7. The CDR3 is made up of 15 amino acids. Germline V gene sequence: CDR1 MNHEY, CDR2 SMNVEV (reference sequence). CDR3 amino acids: CASKVGGPNTGELFF. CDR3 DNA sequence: TGTGCCAGCAAAGTGGGAGGGCCAAACACCGGGGAGCTGTTTTTT.

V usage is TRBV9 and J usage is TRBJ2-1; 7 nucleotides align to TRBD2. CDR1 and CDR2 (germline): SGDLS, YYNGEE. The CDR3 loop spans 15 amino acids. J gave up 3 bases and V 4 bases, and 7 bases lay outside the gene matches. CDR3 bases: TGTGCCAGCAGCCCCTCCGGGACTAACTACAATGAGCAGTTCTTC. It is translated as CASSPSGTNYNEQFF.

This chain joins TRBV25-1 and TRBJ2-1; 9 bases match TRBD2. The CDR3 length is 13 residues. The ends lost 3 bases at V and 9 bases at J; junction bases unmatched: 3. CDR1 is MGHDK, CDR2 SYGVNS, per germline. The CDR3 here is CASSDGTSFEQFF. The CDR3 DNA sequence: TGTGCCAGCAGTGATGGGACTAGCTTTGAGCAGTTCTTC.

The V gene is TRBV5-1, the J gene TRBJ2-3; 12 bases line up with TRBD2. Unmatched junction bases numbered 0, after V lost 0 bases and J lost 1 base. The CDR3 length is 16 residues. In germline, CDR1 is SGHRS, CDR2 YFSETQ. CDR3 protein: CASSLGLAGGTDTQYF. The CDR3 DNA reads TGCGCCAGCAGCTTGGGACTAGCGGGAGGCACAGATACGCAGTATTTT.

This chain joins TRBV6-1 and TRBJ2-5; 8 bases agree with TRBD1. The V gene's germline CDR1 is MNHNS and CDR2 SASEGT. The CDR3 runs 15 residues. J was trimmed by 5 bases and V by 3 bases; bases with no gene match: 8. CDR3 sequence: CASSDGTGDWETQYF. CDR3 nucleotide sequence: TGTGCCAGCAGTGACGGGACAGGTGATTGGGAGACCCAGTACTTC.

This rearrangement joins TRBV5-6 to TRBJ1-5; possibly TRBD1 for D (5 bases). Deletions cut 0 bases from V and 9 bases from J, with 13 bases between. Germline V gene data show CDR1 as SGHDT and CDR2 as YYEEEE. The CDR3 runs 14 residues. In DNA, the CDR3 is TGTGCCAGCAGCTTGGATGGGGGGGTGGGGCCCCAGCATTTT. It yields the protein CASSLDGGVGPQHF.

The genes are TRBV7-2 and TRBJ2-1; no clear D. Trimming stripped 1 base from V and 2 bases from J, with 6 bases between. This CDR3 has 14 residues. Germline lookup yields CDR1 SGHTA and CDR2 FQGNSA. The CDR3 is CASSLVLTYNEQFF. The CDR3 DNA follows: TGTGCCAGCAGCTTAGTACTAACCTACAATGAGCAGTTCTTC.

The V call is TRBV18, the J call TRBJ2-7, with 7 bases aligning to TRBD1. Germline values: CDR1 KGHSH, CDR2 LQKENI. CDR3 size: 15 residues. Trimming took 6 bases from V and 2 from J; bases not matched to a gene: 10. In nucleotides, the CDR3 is TGTGCCAGCTCTTCTGGGGACGGGACAGCCTACGAGCAGTACTTC. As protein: CASSSGDGTAYEQYF.

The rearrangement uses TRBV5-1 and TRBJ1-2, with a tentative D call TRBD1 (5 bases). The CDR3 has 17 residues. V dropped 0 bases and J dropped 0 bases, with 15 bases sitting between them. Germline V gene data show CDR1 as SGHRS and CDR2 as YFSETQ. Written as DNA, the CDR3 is TGCGCCAGCAGCTTGGAATTTCCCAGGGCCTCTAACTATGGCTACACCTTC. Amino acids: CASSLEFPRASNYGYTF.

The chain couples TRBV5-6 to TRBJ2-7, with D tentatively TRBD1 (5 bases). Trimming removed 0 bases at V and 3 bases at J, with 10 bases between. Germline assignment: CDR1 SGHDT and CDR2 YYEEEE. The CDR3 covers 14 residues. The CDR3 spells CASSLVDNDYEQYF. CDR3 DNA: TGTGCCAGCAGCTTGGTGGACAATGACTACGAGCAGTACTTC.

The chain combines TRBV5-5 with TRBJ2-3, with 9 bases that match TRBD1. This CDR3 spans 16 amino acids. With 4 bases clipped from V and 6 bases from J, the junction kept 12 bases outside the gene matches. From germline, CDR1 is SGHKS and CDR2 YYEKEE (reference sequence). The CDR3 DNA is TGTGCCAGCAGCCGCCGTGGGACAGGGATCTCTGATACGCAGTATTTT. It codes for CASSRRGTGISDTQYF.

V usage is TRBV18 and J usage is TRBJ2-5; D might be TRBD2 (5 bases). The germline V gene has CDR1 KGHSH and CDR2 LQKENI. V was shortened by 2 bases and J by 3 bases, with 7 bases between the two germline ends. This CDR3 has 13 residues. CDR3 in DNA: TGTGCCAGCTCACCAGGGAGAAAAGAGACCCAGTACTTC. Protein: CASSPGRKETQYF.

CDR3 nucleotide sequence: TGTGCTAGTGCAGGCTATAGCAATCAGCCCCAGCATTTT. Amino acid sequence: CASAGYSNQPQHF. The chain has TRBV12-5 and TRBJ1-5; no clear D gene. Germline V gene lookup returns CDR1 LGHNT and CDR2 FRNRAP. CDR3 size: 13 residues. V lost 7 bases, J lost 0 bases, and 7 bases lay in between.

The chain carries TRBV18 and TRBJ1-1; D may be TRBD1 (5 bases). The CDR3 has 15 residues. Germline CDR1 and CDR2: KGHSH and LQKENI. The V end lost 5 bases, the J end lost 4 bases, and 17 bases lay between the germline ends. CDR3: CASSIRQPDTTEAFF. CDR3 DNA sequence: TGTGCCAGCTCAATCAGACAGCCTGATACCACTGAAGCTTTCTTT.

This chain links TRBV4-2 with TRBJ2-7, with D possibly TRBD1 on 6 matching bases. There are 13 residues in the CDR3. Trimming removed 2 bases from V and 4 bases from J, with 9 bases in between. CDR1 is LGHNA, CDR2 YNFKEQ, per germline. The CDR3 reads CASSQRDTYEQYF. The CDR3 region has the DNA TGTGCCAGCAGCCAACGGGACACTTACGAGCAGTACTTC.

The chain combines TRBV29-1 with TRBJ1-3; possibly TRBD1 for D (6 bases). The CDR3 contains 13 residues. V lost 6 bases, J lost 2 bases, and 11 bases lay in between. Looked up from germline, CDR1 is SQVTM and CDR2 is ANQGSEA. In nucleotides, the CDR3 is TGCAGCGTCCGGGACACAACTGGAAACACCATATATTTT. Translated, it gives CSVRDTTGNTIYF.